The clone carrying this T cell receptor (beta chain) was counted ten times or more. Antigen specificity is unknown. The sample belongs to a study of HIV-infected patients and healthy controls. Roughly three months, about 14 weeks, into antiretroviral therapy, follow-up blood was collected. All unsorted peripheral T cells were captured because whole blood was used without fractionation. Study-wide results and caveats: Compared with untreated HIV+ repertoires, healthy controls showed roughly threefold more distinct CDR3s and higher Shannon diversity. HIV-infected repertoires had significantly higher mean Gini indices than controls, possibly reflecting oligoclonality.

The germline V and J ends were trimmed by 6 bases and 0 bases, with 17 bases remaining between them. Germline V CDR1 and CDR2: MNHNY, SVGAGI (reference sequence). This CDR3 is 16 amino acids long. Alpha and beta constant-region primers primed reverse transcription of approximately 460 ng RNA. Separate chain-specific third strand synthesis with multiplexing indices produced the alpha and beta libraries. In TCRdb, the 5' RACE reads were re-called with MiXCR into one record per CDR3 protein. In the table there are some 6,600 distinct CDR3 sequences, about 9.6% of which are singletons. The TCR comes from an adult with HIV infection. The material sequenced was blood, taken during antiretroviral therapy. V gene TRBV6-6 combines with J gene TRBJ1-1; TRBD1 is a possible D gene (5 bases). CDR3 amino acids: CASRRDRRPMNTEAFF. CDR3 coding DNA: TGTGCCAGCAGAAGGGACCGCCGTCCCATGAACACTGAAGCTTTCTTT.